This T cell receptor beta chain was captured by sequencing in a study of T cell responses to AZD1222 COVID-19 vaccine. Sequencing used immunoSEQ multiplex PCR; TCRdb keeps in-frame clones, though not all of them. The table shows about 84,000 clones, with approximately 83% occurring only once. The CDR3 contains 15 residues. The germline V gene encodes CDR1 KGHDR and CDR2 SFDVKD. Trimming removed 9 bases at V and 0 bases at J, with 13 bases between. This clonotype was obtained from an adult who received the AZD1222 COVID-19 vaccine. The sequencing here drew on peripheral blood, taken 28 days after the second AZD1222 dose. This chain links TRBV24-1 with TRBJ2-2, with D perhaps TRBD1 (6 bases). CDR3 protein: CATGGDTPNTGELFF. The CDR3 DNA sequence: TGTGCCACCGGTGGGGACACCCCGAACACCGGGGAGCTGTTTTTT.